One and the same sample provided the 25 T cell receptor beta chains below, sequenced in a study of T cell responses to AZD1222 COVID-19 vaccine. Sequencing used immunoSEQ multiplex PCR; TCRdb keeps in-frame clones, though not all of them. The table records roughly 130,000 clones, roughly 90% of them present only once. The sample here was peripheral blood, taken 28 days after the second AZD1222 dose. The source is an adult who received the AZD1222 COVID-19 vaccine.

This chain uses TRBV27 with TRBJ2-7; 7 bases fit TRBD1. From germline, CDR1 is MNHEY and CDR2 SMNVEV (reference sequence). The CDR3 runs 16 residues. J was trimmed by 2 bases and V by 1 base; bases with no gene match: 8. The CDR3 here is CASSLWRTGGPYEQYF. CDR3 nucleotide sequence: TGTGCCAGCAGTTTATGGAGGACAGGAGGACCCTACGAGCAGTACTTC.

J is TRBJ1-2 and V is TRBV2; tentative D call: TRBD1 (5 bases). V lost 6 bases and J 2 bases, leaving 13 bases between the germline ends. The CDR3 loop spans 14 amino acids. CDR1 is SNHLY and CDR2 is FYNNEI in the germline V gene. CDR3 in amino acids: CASSAGTLNYGYTF. The CDR3 region has the DNA TGTGCCAGCAGCGCCGGGACGCTGAACTATGGCTACACCTTC.

The CDR3 loop reads CASSLFSPLNGEKLFF. The CDR3 DNA is TGTGCCAGCAGCTTATTCTCCCCCCTGAATGGTGAAAAACTGTTTTTT. The V gene is TRBV7-2, the J gene TRBJ1-4, with D unclear. Germline values: CDR1 SGHTA, CDR2 FQGNSA. V lost 2 bases to trimming and J lost 7 bases, with 17 bases between them. CDR3 length: 16 amino acids.

V usage is TRBV10-3 and J usage is TRBJ1-2; the D gene is possibly TRBD1 (5 bases). The CDR3 length is 12 residues. V lost 6 bases to trimming and J lost 5 bases, with 10 bases between them. Looked up from germline, CDR1 is ENHRY and CDR2 is SYGVKD. DNA of the CDR3: TGTGCCATCAGGCCAGGGAGTTATGGCTACACCTTC. Translation: CAIRPGSYGYTF.

The J gene is TRBJ2-1, the V gene TRBV7-3; TRBD2 aligns across 11 bases. Germline V gives CDR1 SGHTA, CDR2 FQGTGA. There are 16 residues in the CDR3. V was clipped by 5 bases and J by 6 bases; unmatched bases: 9. In nucleotides, the CDR3 is TGTGCCAGCAGCCCCACCTCTAGCGGGGGGAGCAATGAGCAGTTCTTC. It is translated as CASSPTSSGGSNEQFF. Together with reference TRBV7-3 and TRBJ2-1, the CDR3 gives the full variable domain: GAGVSQTPSNKVTEKGKYVELRCDPISGHTALYWYRQSLGQGPEFLIYFQGTGAADDSGLPNDRFFAVRPEGSVSTLKIQRTERGDSAVYLCASSPTSSGGSNEQFFGPGTRLTVL.

This chain joins TRBV7-9 and TRBJ2-4, with 10 bases lining up with TRBD1. This CDR3 has 14 residues. V dropped 5 bases and J dropped 7; count of bases not matched to a gene: 5. The germline gives CDR1 SEHNR, CDR2 FQNEAQ (reference sequence). The CDR3 reads CASSRRQGANIQYF. The CDR3 bases are TGTGCCAGCAGCCGGAGACAGGGGGCGAACATTCAGTACTTC.

The genes are TRBV9 and TRBJ2-5; D is perhaps TRBD2 (5 bases). The CDR3 contains 15 residues. V gave up 0 bases and J gave up 4 bases, with 13 bases separating them. The V gene's germline CDR1 is SGDLS and CDR2 YYNGEE. CDR3 DNA: TGTGCCAGCAGCGTAGTGGCTAGTGGAGGAGAGACCCAGTACTTC. Translated, it gives CASSVVASGGETQYF.

The chain joins TRBV20-1 to TRBJ1-5; D perhaps matches TRBD1 (5 bases). The CDR3 sequence is 16 residues long. Trimming pared 3 bases from V and 0 bases from J, leaving 15 bases between. Germline V lookup: CDR1 DFQATT, CDR2 SNEGSKA (reference sequence). This CDR3 reads CSASLLGAASNQPQHF. CDR3 DNA: TGCAGTGCTAGTTTATTAGGGGCGGCTAGCAATCAGCCCCAGCATTTT.

The gene calls are TRBV27 and TRBJ1-4, with TRBD1 as a possible D gene (5 bases). This CDR3 has 16 amino acids. The germline V and J ends were trimmed by 2 bases and 1 base, with 11 bases remaining between them. The germline V gene encodes CDR1 MNHEY and CDR2 SMNVEV (reference sequence). In DNA form, the CDR3 reads TGTGCCAGCAGTTTAAAGGGGTGGGAAACTAATGAAAAACTGTTTTTT. As protein: CASSLKGWETNEKLFF.

V gene TRBV7-8 combines with J gene TRBJ1-5; D uncertain. In germline, CDR1 is SGHVS, CDR2 FQNEAQ. The CDR3 sequence is 13 residues long. The germline V and J ends were trimmed by 6 bases and 6 bases, with 12 bases remaining between them. CDR3 protein: CASRPDRAQPQHF. The CDR3 DNA sequence: TGTGCCAGCAGACCAGACCGGGCTCAGCCCCAGCATTTT.

CDR3 coding DNA: TGTGCCAGCAGCTTAAGACAGGCTGGGTCTCTATACACCTTC. Its translation: CASSLRQAGSLYTF. This rearrangement joins TRBV13 to TRBJ1-2; possible D gene TRBD1, 6 bases. Germline CDR1 PRHDT, CDR2 FYEKMQ (reference sequence). V was clipped by 2 bases and J by 11 bases, with 18 bases between them. The length of the CDR3 is 14 residues.

This clone showed up just once. The gene calls are TRBV7-2 and TRBJ2-5; possibly TRBD1 for D (6 bases). CDR3 length: 16 amino acids. CDR1 and CDR2 (germline): SGHTA, FQGNSA. V lost 4 bases and J 4 bases, leaving 19 bases between the germline ends. The CDR3 spells CASSSRGTFGGETQYF. Here the CDR3 DNA reads TGTGCCAGCAGCTCCCGAGGGACATTCGGAGGAGAGACCCAGTACTTC.

The J gene is TRBJ1-5, the V gene TRBV6-2 or TRBV6-3; D is possibly TRBD1 (5 bases). From germline, CDR1 is MNHEY and CDR2 SVGEGT. The CDR3 has 19 amino acids. Trimming took 5 bases from V and 0 from J, leaving 23 bases between them. CDR3: CASSTHRPSRDYSNQPQHF. The CDR3 nucleotides are TGTGCCAGCAGTACACACAGGCCTTCACGGGATTATAGCAATCAGCCCCAGCATTTT.

The chain is built from TRBV12-3 or TRBV12-4 and TRBJ1-6; no definite D call. The ends were cut back, 1 base at V and 9 bases at J, with 4 bases in the middle. The CDR3 spans 12 residues. The CDR3 nucleotides read TGTGCCAGCAGTTTAGACGCTTCACCCCTCCACTTT. Protein product: CASSLDASPLHF.

CDR3 DNA: TGTGCCAGCAGTTCTCTGAGCGACAGGGCCCAAGAGACCCAGTACTTC. This codes for CASSSLSDRAQETQYF. The rearrangement uses TRBV6-2 or TRBV6-3 and TRBJ2-5, with 7 bases matching TRBD1. Germline lookup yields CDR1 MNHEY and CDR2 SVGEGT. V lost 4 bases to trimming and J lost 1 base; unmatched junction nucleotides: 9. This CDR3 spans 16 amino acids.

In nucleotides, the CDR3 is TGTGCCTGGAACCTCGGACAGACCATGAACACTGAAGCTTTCTTT. Its translation is CAWNLGQTMNTEAFF. The chain couples TRBV30 to TRBJ1-1, with a possible D match to TRBD1 (6 bases). Trimming shortened V by 4 bases and J by 0 bases, and 15 bases separated the two germline ends. The germline V gene encodes CDR1 GTSNPN and CDR2 SVGIG (reference sequence). The CDR3 is 15 amino acids.

The chain is built from TRBV29-1 and TRBJ1-1; weak D call: TRBD1 (6 bases). Germline-derived CDR1 and CDR2 are SQVTM and ANQGSEA. The V and J ends lost 4 bases and 1 base respectively, with 13 bases between them. The CDR3 consists of 14 residues. In DNA, the CDR3 is TGCAGCGTTGCCCCCAGGGGCAAGAACACTGAAGCTTTCTTT. Its protein is CSVAPRGKNTEAFF.

The chain couples TRBV4-2 to TRBJ2-2; D remains ambiguous. The V end lost 0 bases, the J end lost 3 bases, and 8 bases lay between the germline ends. Germline V lookup: CDR1 LGHNA, CDR2 YNFKEQ. CDR3 length: 15 residues. Here the CDR3 reads CASSQDGQDTGELFF. CDR3 coding DNA: TGTGCCAGCAGCCAAGATGGGCAAGACACCGGGGAGCTGTTTTTT.

This chain joins TRBV18 and TRBJ2-7; the D is unclear. The germline V gene has CDR1 KGHSH and CDR2 LQKENI. Between the trimmed V and J ends, which lost 5 bases and 3 bases, there was a span of 11 bases. This CDR3 spans 13 amino acids. This chain's CDR3 is CASSRNSNYEQYF. CDR3 coding DNA: TGTGCCAGCTCAAGGAACAGTAACTACGAGCAGTACTTC.

The V call is TRBV25-1, the J call TRBJ2-7; 11 nucleotides line up with TRBD2. Germline V gives CDR1 MGHDK, CDR2 SYGVNS. Trimming at V came to 7 bases and at J to 4 bases, leaving 6 bases not matched to a gene. This CDR3 spans 14 amino acids. This CDR3 is CASTKGTSGYEQYF. In DNA form, the CDR3 reads TGTGCCAGCACCAAAGGGACTAGCGGATACGAGCAGTACTTC.

The V gene is TRBV12-3 or TRBV12-4, the J gene TRBJ2-7, with D possibly being TRBD1 or TRBD2 (5 bases each). CDR3 length: 13 residues. Trimming cost V 3 bases and J 3 bases, with 9 bases left between them. CDR3 residues: CASSLPGRYEQYF. The CDR3 DNA follows: TGTGCCAGCAGTTTGCCGGGGCGCTACGAGCAGTACTTC.

The chain carries TRBV19 and TRBJ2-1, with 8 positions matching TRBD2. The CDR3 is 16 residues long. Unmatched junction bases numbered 8, after V lost 3 bases and J lost 4 bases. Germline CDR1 and CDR2: LNHDA and SQIVND (reference sequence). CDR3 residues: CASSMREGTRYNEQFF. DNA for the CDR3: TGTGCCAGTAGTATGAGGGAGGGGACTAGATACAATGAGCAGTTCTTC.

V gene TRBV10-3 combines with J gene TRBJ1-2, with 10 positions matching TRBD1. Germline CDR1 ENHRY, CDR2 SYGVKD. With 3 bases clipped from V and 6 bases from J, the junction kept 10 bases outside the gene matches. This CDR3 is built from 16 residues. CDR3 sequence reads: CAISDSGTGVVHGYTF. The CDR3 DNA is TGTGCCATCAGTGATTCCGGGACAGGGGTAGTCCATGGCTACACCTTC.

This sequence joins TRBV6-6 and TRBJ2-5; 11 bases are a match to TRBD1. The CDR3 is 15 amino acids. The V gene end was trimmed by 7 bases and the J gene end by 4 bases; junction bases not matched to a gene: 8. Germline values: CDR1 MNHNY, CDR2 SVGAGI (reference sequence). The CDR3 loop is CASTRTGGSGETQYF. In nucleotides, the CDR3 is TGTGCCAGCACCAGGACAGGGGGCTCTGGAGAGACCCAGTACTTC.

The chain combines TRBV11-3 with TRBJ2-5; 11 nucleotides align to TRBD2. The CDR3 has 15 residues. The V gene's germline CDR1 is SGHNT and CDR2 YENEEA. The junction had 3 bases not matched to a gene; V was cut back by 3 bases and J by 3 bases. CDR3 nucleotide sequence: TGTGCCAGCAGCTTCGGACTAGCGGGCGAAGAGACCCAGTACTTC. This gives the protein CASSFGLAGEETQYF.